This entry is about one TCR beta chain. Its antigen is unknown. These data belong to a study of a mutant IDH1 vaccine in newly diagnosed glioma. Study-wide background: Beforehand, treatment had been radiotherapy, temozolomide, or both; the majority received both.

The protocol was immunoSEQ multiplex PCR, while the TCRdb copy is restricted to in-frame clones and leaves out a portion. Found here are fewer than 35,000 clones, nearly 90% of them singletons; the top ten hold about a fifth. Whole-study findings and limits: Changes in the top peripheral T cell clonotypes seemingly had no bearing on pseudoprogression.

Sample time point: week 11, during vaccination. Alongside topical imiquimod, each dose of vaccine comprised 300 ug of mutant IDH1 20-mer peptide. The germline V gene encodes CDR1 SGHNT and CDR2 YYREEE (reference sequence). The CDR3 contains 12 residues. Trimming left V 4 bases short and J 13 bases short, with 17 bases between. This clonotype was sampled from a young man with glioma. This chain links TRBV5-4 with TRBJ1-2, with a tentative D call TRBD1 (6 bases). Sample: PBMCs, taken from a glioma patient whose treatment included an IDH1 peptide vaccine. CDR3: CASSPETGRSTF. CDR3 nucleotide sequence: TGTGCCAGCAGCCCCGAGACAGGTAGATCCACCTTC.